This T cell receptor beta chain is drawn from a study of shared clonotypes between healthy human individuals. TCRdb's copy holds only in-frame clones and misses some; the assay was immunoSEQ multiplex PCR. The sample includes around 2.1 million clones, roughly 91% of them seen just once. The J segment lost 1 base and the V segment lost 5 bases, leaving 11 bases of the junction unmatched. Per germline, CDR1 SEHNR and CDR2 FQNEAQ (reference sequence). The length of the CDR3 is 17 residues. Selected positively for CCR7 and CD45RO-negative, naive CD8 cells excluded terminally differentiated effector memory CD45RA+ cells.

The sequence was collected from a man aged 18 to 35 in good health. Some clones in this sample may be carry-over from other donors' samples. The sample comprised naive CD8+ T cells from PBMCs. The chain uses TRBV7-9 and TRBJ2-4, with 7 bases identical to TRBD1. Written as DNA, the CDR3 is TGTGCCAGCAGCCCAGTACCAGGGGGTTTGGCCAAAAACATTCAGTACTTC. Amino acid sequence: CASSPVPGGLAKNIQYF.